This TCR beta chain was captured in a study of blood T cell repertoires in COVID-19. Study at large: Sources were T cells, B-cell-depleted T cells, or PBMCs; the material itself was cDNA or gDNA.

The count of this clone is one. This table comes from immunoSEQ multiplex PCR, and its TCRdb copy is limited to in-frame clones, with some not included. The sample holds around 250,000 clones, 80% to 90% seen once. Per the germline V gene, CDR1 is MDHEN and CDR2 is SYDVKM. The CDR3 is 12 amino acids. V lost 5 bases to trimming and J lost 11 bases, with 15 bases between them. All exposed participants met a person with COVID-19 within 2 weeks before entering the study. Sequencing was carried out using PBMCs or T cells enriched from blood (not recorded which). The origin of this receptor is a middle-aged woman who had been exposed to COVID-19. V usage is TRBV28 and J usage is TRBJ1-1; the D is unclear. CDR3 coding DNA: TGTGCCAGCAGTCTTCCAACTCAACCGGCTTTCTTT. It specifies CASSLPTQPAFF.